This T cell receptor (beta chain) was captured in a study of T cell repertoires in cytomegalovirus infection. Study-level background: The study used recently identified HLA-C-restricted and well-studied HLA-B-restricted CMV epitopes. Public TCR beta signatures were indicative of both CMV infection and a matching HLA type.

This clonotype was observed a few times. Its cognate antigen is unknown. The junction and the germline gene differ at one end; a read error may be behind it. The CDR3 extends over 15 amino acids. CDR1 and CDR2 from the germline V gene are SEHNR and FQNEAQ (reference sequence). A single record per CDR3 protein comes from TCRdb applying MiXCR to the reads. This table holds roughly 800,000 distinct CDR3 sequences, approximately 32% found once. The sequence was collected from a human donor in good health (CMV status not recorded). Some clones in this sample may be carry-over from other donors' samples. The chain links TRBV7-9 to TRBJ1-4; 9 nucleotides match TRBD1. Sequences were derived from cultured CD8+ T cells from PBMCs, sampled from culture after CMV antigen stimulation. Here the CDR3 DNA reads TGTGCCAGCAGCGTAGCTTGGACAGGGGACGAAAAACTGTTTTTT. Translation: CASSVAWTGDEKLFF. The full variable domain, completed using reference TRBV7-9 and TRBJ1-4, is DTGVSQNPRHKITKRGQNVTFRCDPISEHNRLYWYRQTLGQGPEFLTYFQNEAQLEKSRLLSDRFSAERPKGSFSTLEIQRTEQGDSAMYLCASSVAWTGDEKLFFGSGTQLSVL.